The 21 T cell receptor beta chains presented below share a single source sample, sequenced in a study of T cell repertoires in cytomegalovirus infection. MiXCR, run by TCRdb on the reads, gives a single entry per CDR3 protein. The sample shows under 200,000 distinct CDR3 sequences, approximately 28% of them seen only once. Sequenced sample: PBMCs. The receptor source for this set is a human donor in good health (CMV status not recorded). Some clones in this sample may be carry-over from other donors' samples.

This clonotype was seen a few times. The chain employs TRBV29-1 and TRBJ1-1; TRBD1 might be the D (6 bases). The CDR3 spans 11 residues. V was cut by 4 bases and J by 10 bases, with 13 bases left in between. The germline V gene has CDR1 SQVTM and CDR2 ANQGSEA. The CDR3, as DNA: TGCAGCGTTGGGGAGGGGGTCGGAGCTTTCTTT. Its protein is CSVGEGVGAFF.

This clonotype was seen at least ten times. V gene TRBV7-6 combines with J gene TRBJ1-1; the D is unclear. This CDR3 region has 20 residues. Trimming removed 5 bases from V and 0 bases from J, with 28 bases in between. Germline loops: CDR1 SGHVS, CDR2 FNYEAQ. CDR3 DNA: TGTGCCAGCAGCCTAGAAGACACGAGACGGACGGCCGAGATGAACACTGAAGCTTTCTTT. Its translation is CASSLEDTRRTAEMNTEAFF. Complete variable domain (other parts from reference TRBV7-6 and TRBJ1-1): GAGVSQSPRYKVTKRGQDVALRCDPISGHVSLYWYRQALGQGPEFLTYFNYEAQQDKSGLPNDRFSAERPEGSISTLTIQRTEQRDSAMYRCASSLEDTRRTAEMNTEAFFGQGTRLTVV.

This clonotype was seen ten or more times. This chain links TRBV7-2 with TRBJ2-7, with D possibly TRBD2 on 5 matching bases. Germline-derived CDR1 and CDR2 are SGHTA and FQGNSA. This CDR3 has 14 amino acids. V was trimmed by 5 bases and J by 7 bases, leaving 18 bases between them. The CDR3 region is CASSLPSPTGEQYF. In DNA, the CDR3 is TGTGCCAGCAGCCTCCCCTCACCCACGGGGGAGCAGTACTTC. The whole variable domain, filled in from reference TRBV7-2 and TRBJ2-7, reads GAGVSQSPSNKVTEKGKDVELRCDPISGHTALYWYRQSLGQGLEFLIYFQGNSAPDKSGLPSDRFSAERTGGSVSTLTIQRTQQEDSAVYLCASSLPSPTGEQYFGPGTRLTVT.

The chain has TRBV4-1 and TRBJ1-1; D ambiguous. V lost 5 bases to trimming and J lost 4 bases, with 14 bases between them. The germline V gene has CDR1 MGHRA and CDR2 YSYEKL. CDR3 size: 14 residues. CDR3 sequence: CASSGRPGSTEAFF. The CDR3, as DNA: TGCGCCAGCAGCGGGAGACCCGGGAGCACTGAAGCTTTCTTT.

This clonotype has at least ten counts. This chain links TRBV7-2 with TRBJ2-7; 8 bases fit TRBD1. The CDR3 has 16 residues. The germline gives CDR1 SGHTA, CDR2 FQGNSA. V was pared by 5 bases and J by 4 bases, with 13 bases of the junction left unmatched. The CDR3 region has the DNA TGTGCCAGCAGCCCCCGCTTAGGGACAGGCCAATACGAGCAGTACTTC. This gives the protein CASSPRLGTGQYEQYF.

The CDR3 reads CAWKGTWSNEQFF. The CDR3 region has the DNA TGTGCCTGGAAAGGGACGTGGAGCAATGAGCAGTTCTTC. The rearrangement uses TRBV30 and TRBJ2-1, with D perhaps being TRBD1 or TRBD2 (5 bases each). The CDR3 contains 13 residues. V was cut by 4 bases and J by 6 bases, with 13 bases left in between. CDR1 and CDR2 from the germline V gene are GTSNPN and SVGIG (reference sequence).

This clonotype was detected many times. The CDR3 loop reads CASSPLGGAADTQYF. CDR3 sequence (DNA): TGTGCCAGCAGTCCCTTGGGGGGGGCCGCAGATACGCAGTATTTT. V is TRBV12-3 or TRBV12-4 and J is TRBJ2-3; D may be TRBD2 (7 bases). Trimming pared 5 bases from V and 4 bases from J, leaving 16 bases between. CDR3 size: 15 residues.

The rearrangement joins TRBV6-2 or TRBV6-3 to TRBJ1-5; D perhaps matches TRBD1 (5 bases). The ends were cut back, 7 bases at V and 1 base at J, with 11 bases in the middle. The CDR3 totals 14 residues. Germline assignment: CDR1 MNHEY and CDR2 SVGEGT. CDR3 nucleotide sequence: TGTGCCAGCACCACCGGGGCGAGCAATCAGCCCCAGCATTTT. Protein: CASTTGASNQPQHF.

V usage is TRBV4-1 and J usage is TRBJ1-5; D unresolved. CDR1 is MGHRA and CDR2 is YSYEKL in the germline V gene. V lost 1 base, J lost 4 bases, and 5 bases lay in between. There are 13 residues in the CDR3. In DNA form, the CDR3 reads TGCGCCAGCAGCCAAGTCGCAAATCAGCCCCAGCATTTT. This translates into CASSQVANQPQHF.

This clonotype has a handful of counts. This rearrangement joins TRBV11-3 to TRBJ1-1; tentatively, D is TRBD1 (6 bases). The CDR3 loop spans 14 amino acids. The V end lost 2 bases, the J end lost 1 base, and 8 bases lay between the germline ends. Germline-derived CDR1 and CDR2 are SGHNT and YENEEA. The CDR3: CASSLRGANTEAFF. The CDR3 region has the DNA TGTGCCAGCAGCTTAAGGGGGGCGAACACTGAAGCTTTCTTT.

A remark on this clonotype: A much larger clone sits a single nucleotide away, making a read error possible. This chain joins TRBV7-6 and TRBJ1-1, with D unresolved. The V gene lost 2 bases and the J gene lost 3 bases, with 7 bases spanning the gap. This CDR3 comprises 13 residues. Germline CDR1 and CDR2: SGHVS and FNYEAQ. Written as DNA, the CDR3 is TGTGCCAGCAGCTTAAATACGGACACTGAAGCTTTCTTT. Translated: CASSLNTDTEAFF.

This clonotype was picked up many times. The chain uses TRBV7-2 and TRBJ1-6, with a possible D match to TRBD1 (5 bases). The germline V and J ends were trimmed by 2 bases and 11 bases, with 13 bases remaining between them. The CDR3 contains 14 residues. The germline V gene encodes CDR1 SGHTA and CDR2 FQGNSA. CDR3 sequence (DNA): TGTGCCAGCAGCTTACAAGGTCAGGGAACACCCCTCCACTTT. Its translation: CASSLQGQGTPLHF. Drawing the rest from reference TRBV7-2 and TRBJ1-6, the complete variable domain is GAGVSQSPSNKVTEKGKDVELRCDPISGHTALYWYRQSLGQGLEFLIYFQGNSAPDKSGLPSDRFSAERTGGSVSTLTIQRTQQEDSAVYLCASSLQGQGTPLHFGNGTRLTVT.

This clonotype was seen a few times. The V and J genes are TRBV13 and TRBJ2-7; D tentatively fits TRBD1 or TRBD2 (5 bases each). The CDR3 covers 14 residues. The germline V gene encodes CDR1 PRHDT and CDR2 FYEKMQ (reference sequence). Trimming left V 1 base short and J 7 bases short, with 14 bases between. The CDR3 region has the DNA TGTGCCAGCAGCTTAGCCGCAACTAGGGGAGAGCAGTACTTC. This gives the protein CASSLAATRGEQYF.

This clonotype was counted at least ten times. The chain recombines TRBV7-6 with TRBJ1-3; TRBD1 matches 9 bases. CDR1 and CDR2 from the germline V gene are SGHVS and FNYEAQ. J lost 4 bases, V lost 5 bases, and 12 bases had no gene match. The CDR3 length is 17 residues. Here the CDR3 DNA reads TGTGCCAGCAGCACTTCGTACGACAGGGGGAAAGGAAACACCATATATTTT. Protein product: CASSTSYDRGKGNTIYF. Combining the CDR3 with reference TRBV7-6 and TRBJ1-3 gives the whole variable domain GAGVSQSPRYKVTKRGQDVALRCDPISGHVSLYWYRQALGQGPEFLTYFNYEAQQDKSGLPNDRFSAERPEGSISTLTIQRTEQRDSAMYRCASSTSYDRGKGNTIYFGEGSWLTVV.

The gene calls are TRBV7-8 and TRBJ2-3; TRBD2 matches at 9 bases. This CDR3 is built from 17 residues. The germline V gene encodes CDR1 SGHVS and CDR2 FQNEAQ. The J segment lost 0 bases and the V segment lost 0 bases, leaving 4 bases of the junction unmatched. CDR3 protein: CASSLARLADSTDTQYF. The CDR3, as DNA: TGTGCCAGCAGCTTAGCGCGACTAGCGGATAGCACAGATACGCAGTATTTT.

This clonotype was counted at least ten times. The chain is built from TRBV6-2 or TRBV6-3 and TRBJ2-7, with D possibly TRBD2 on 5 matching bases. Trimming took 6 bases from V and 0 from J, leaving 15 bases between them. The CDR3 is 15 amino acids. Germline V gene sequence: CDR1 MNHEY, CDR2 SVGEGT. CDR3 loop: CASSHGVDSSYEQYF. DNA of the CDR3: TGTGCCAGCAGCCACGGGGTTGATAGCTCCTACGAGCAGTACTTC.

This clonotype showed up just a few times. This chain links TRBV7-2 with TRBJ2-3, with TRBD2 as a possible D gene (5 bases). Trimming left V 5 bases short and J 2 bases short, with 11 bases between. This CDR3 is built from 14 residues. Looked up from germline, CDR1 is SGHTA and CDR2 is FQGNSA. As DNA, the CDR3 is TGTGCCAGCAGCCGAGGACTCTCCACAGATACGCAGTATTTT. It codes for CASSRGLSTDTQYF.

This clonotype was found a few times. The chain is built from TRBV12-3 or TRBV12-4 and TRBJ1-1; D gene unclear. V lost 4 bases and J lost 6, with 6 bases in between. This CDR3 has 11 amino acids. CDR3 amino acids: CASSSRAEAFF. For the CDR3, the DNA is TGTGCCAGCAGTTCTCGGGCTGAAGCTTTCTTT.

The CDR3 DNA reads as TGTGCCAGTAGTATAGAAGGGGTTTCACCCCTCCACTTT. Translated: CASSIEGVSPLHF. The rearrangement links TRBV19 to TRBJ1-6; possibly TRBD1 for D (5 bases). The V end was cut by 0 bases, the J end by 9 bases, with 6 bases between. This CDR3 spans 13 amino acids. Germline CDR1 is LNHDA and CDR2 is SQIVND (reference sequence).

This clonotype was observed a handful of times. This chain links TRBV7-2 with TRBJ2-1; TRBD1 might be the D (6 bases). Trimming removed 2 bases at V and 4 bases at J, with 12 bases between. The germline CDR1 and CDR2 sequences are SGHTA and FQGNSA. The CDR3 is made up of 15 amino acids. The CDR3 nucleotides read TGTGCCAGCAGCTTACAGGGGTCCGGGTACAATGAGCAGTTCTTC. Translated: CASSLQGSGYNEQFF.

This clonotype has only a few counts. This chain links TRBV12-3 or TRBV12-4 with TRBJ2-3; the match to TRBD1 covers 9 bases. This CDR3 has 16 amino acids. Trimming at V came to 3 bases and at J to 2 bases, leaving 6 bases not matched to a gene. For the CDR3, the DNA is TGTGCCAGCAGTTTGGGACAGGGTCCGATCACAGATACGCAGTATTTT. Protein product: CASSLGQGPITDTQYF.